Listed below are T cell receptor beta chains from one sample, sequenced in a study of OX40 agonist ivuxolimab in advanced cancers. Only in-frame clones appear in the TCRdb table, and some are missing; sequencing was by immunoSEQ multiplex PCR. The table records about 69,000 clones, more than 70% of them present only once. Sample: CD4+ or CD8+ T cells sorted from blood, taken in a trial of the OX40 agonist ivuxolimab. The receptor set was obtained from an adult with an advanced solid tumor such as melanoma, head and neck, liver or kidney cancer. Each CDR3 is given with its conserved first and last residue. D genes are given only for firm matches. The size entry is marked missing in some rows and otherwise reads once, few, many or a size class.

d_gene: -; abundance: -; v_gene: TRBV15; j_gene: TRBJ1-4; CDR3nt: TGTGCCACCAGCAGAGTTATAGGCGGTGGTGCGGAAAAACTGTTTTTT; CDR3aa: CATSRVIGGGAEKLFF
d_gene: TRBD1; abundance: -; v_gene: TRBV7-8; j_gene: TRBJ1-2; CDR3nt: TGTGCCAGCAGCTCCAGGACAGGGCTCAACTATGGCTACACCTTC; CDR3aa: CASSSRTGLNYGYTF
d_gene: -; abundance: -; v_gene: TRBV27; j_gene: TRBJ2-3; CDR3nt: TGTGCCAGCAGTTTATCTCGGAAAATCACAGATACGCAGTATTTT; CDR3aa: CASSLSRKITDTQYF
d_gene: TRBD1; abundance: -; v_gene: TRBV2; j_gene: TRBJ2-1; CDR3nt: TGTGCCAGCAGTCCTCGCTCCGGGACAGGGGGCGCTGAGCAGTTCTTC; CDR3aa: CASSPRSGTGGAEQFF
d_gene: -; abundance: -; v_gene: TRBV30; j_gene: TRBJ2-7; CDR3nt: TGTGCCTGGAGCTCGTGGGGGGAGCAGTACTTC; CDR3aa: CAWSSWGEQYF
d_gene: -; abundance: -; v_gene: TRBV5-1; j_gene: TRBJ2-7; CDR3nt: TGCGCCAGCAGCTTGGATGGGGTGCAGTACTTC; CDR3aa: CASSLDGVQYF
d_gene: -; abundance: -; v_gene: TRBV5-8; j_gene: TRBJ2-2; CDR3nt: TGTGCCAGCAGCCCTGGGACAAGGAACACCGGGGAGCTGTTTTTT; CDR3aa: CASSPGTRNTGELFF
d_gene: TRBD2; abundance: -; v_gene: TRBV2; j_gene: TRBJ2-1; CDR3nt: TGTGCCAGCAGTGACAGCCTAGCGGGCTCCAATGAGCAGTTCTTC; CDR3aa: CASSDSLAGSNEQFF
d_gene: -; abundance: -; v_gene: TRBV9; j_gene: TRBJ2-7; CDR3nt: TGTGCCAGCAGCGTAGGCCACCGGGGCGAGCAGTACTTC; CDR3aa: CASSVGHRGEQYF
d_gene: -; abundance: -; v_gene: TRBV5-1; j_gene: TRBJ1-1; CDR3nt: TGCGCCAGCAGCGGGGAGGGCCTTATGAACACTGAAGCTTTCTTT; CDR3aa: CASSGEGLMNTEAFF
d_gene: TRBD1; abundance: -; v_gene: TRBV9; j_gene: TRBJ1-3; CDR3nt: TGTGCCAGCAGCGCGTGGACAGGGCGAGGTGGTGGAAACACCATATATTTT; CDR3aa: CASSAWTGRGGGNTIYF
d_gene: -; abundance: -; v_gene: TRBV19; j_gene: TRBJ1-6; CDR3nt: TGTGCCACCTCGGGGGGGCCCTATAATTCACCCCTCCACTTT; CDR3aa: CATSGGPYNSPLHF
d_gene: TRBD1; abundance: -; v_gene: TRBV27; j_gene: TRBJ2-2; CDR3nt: TGTGCCAGCAGTACGACAGGGAGAATGGCCGGGGAGCTGTTTTTT; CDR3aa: CASSTTGRMAGELFF
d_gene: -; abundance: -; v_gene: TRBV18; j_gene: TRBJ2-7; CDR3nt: TGTGCCAGCTCACCAGACCAGGGTGAGCAGTACTTC; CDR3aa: CASSPDQGEQYF
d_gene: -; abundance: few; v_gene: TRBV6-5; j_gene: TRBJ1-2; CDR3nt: TGTGCCACCCGTCTCGGCTATGGCTACACCTTC; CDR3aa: CATRLGYGYTF
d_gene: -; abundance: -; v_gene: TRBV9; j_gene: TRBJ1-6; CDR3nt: TGTGCCAGCAGCGTAACGGACAGTTTCTCACCCCTCCACTTT; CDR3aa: CASSVTDSFSPLHF
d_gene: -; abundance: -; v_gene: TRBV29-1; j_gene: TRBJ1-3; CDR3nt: TGCAGCGTTCGGTTAGGGACACTTTCCGGCACCATATATTTT; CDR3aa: CSVRLGTLSGTIYF
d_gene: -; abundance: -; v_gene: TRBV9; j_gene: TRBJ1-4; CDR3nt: TGTGCCAGCAGCCGCTCCAGGAATCCGGCTAATGAAAAACTGTTTTTT; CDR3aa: CASSRSRNPANEKLFF
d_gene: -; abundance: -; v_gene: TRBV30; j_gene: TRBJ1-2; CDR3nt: TGTGCCTGGAGTGTACATGGGGCCCGAGGCTACACCTTC; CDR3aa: CAWSVHGARGYTF
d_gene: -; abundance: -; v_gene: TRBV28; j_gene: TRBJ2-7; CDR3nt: TGTGCCAGCAGTCCCCAGGGTGACCTCGAGCAGTACTTC; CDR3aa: CASSPQGDLEQYF
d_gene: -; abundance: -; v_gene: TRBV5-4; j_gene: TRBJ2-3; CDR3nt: TGTGCCAGCAGCTTGCGGGTGGCAGATACGCAGTATTTT; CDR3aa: CASSLRVADTQYF
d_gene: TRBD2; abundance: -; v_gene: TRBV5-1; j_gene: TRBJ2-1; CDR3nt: TGCGCCAGCAGCGAAAATAGCGGGAGTGGCCACAATGAGCAGTTCTTC; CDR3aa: CASSENSGSGHNEQFF
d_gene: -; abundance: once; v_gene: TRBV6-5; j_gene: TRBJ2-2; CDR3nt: TGTGCCAGCAGTTACCTCAACCTGGGGAAGGCCGGGGAGCTGTTTTTT; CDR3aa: CASSYLNLGKAGELFF
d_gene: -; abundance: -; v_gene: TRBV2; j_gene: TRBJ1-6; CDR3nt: TGTGCCAGCACAGGGCAGAACTATAATTCACCCCTCCACTTT; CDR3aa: CASTGQNYNSPLHF
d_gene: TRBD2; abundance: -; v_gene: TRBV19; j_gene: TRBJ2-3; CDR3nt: TGTGCCAGTAGTACACGAGCGGGGGGAACAGATACGCAGTATTTT; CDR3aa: CASSTRAGGTDTQYF
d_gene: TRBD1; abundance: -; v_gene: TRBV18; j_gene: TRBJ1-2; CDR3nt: TGTGCCAGCTCACTTAGACAGGGTGACTATGGCTACACCTTC; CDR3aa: CASSLRQGDYGYTF
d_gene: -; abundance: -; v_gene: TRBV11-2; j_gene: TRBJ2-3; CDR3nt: TGTGCCAGCAGCTTAGGCCAGCTGGCAGATACGCAGTATTTT; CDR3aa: CASSLGQLADTQYF
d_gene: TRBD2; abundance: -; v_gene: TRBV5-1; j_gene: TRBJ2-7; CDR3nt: TGCGCCAGCAGCTTGGACCCTAGCGGGAGAGCCTACGAGCAGTACTTC; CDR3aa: CASSLDPSGRAYEQYF
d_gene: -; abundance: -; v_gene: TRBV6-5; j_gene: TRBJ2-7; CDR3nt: TGTGCCAGCAGTTACTCCCCGGCCTACGAGCAGTACTTC; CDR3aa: CASSYSPAYEQYF
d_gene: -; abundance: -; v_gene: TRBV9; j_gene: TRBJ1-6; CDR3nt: TGTGCCAGCAGCGTTAAAGGCAGGAGTTCACCCCTCCACTTT; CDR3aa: CASSVKGRSSPLHF
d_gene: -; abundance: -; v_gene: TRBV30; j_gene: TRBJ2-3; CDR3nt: TGTGCCTGGAGTGTTAGTAAGAGAGGTGATACGCAGTATTTT; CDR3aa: CAWSVSKRGDTQYF
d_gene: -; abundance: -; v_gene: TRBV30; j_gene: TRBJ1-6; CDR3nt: TGTGCCTGGAGCGGGCAGGGGCTGAATTCACCCCTCCACTTT; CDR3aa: CAWSGQGLNSPLHF
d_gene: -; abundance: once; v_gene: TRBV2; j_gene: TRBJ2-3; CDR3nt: TGTGCCAGCAGGACGACAAGTGCAGATACGCAGTATTTT; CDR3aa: CASRTTSADTQYF
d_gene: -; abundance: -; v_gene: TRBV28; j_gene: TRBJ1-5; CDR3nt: TGTGCCAGCAGCCTCGACACAGTTCAGCCCCAGCATTTT; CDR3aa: CASSLDTVQPQHF
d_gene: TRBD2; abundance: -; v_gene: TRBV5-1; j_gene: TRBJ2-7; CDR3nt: TGCGCCAGCAGCCCGGGAGGTGGTGCCGGCTACGAGCAGTACTTC; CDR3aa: CASSPGGGAGYEQYF
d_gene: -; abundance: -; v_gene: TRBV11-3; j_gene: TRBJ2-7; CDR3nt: TGTGCCAGCAGCAAGGATGGGAGCGAGCAGTACTTC; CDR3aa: CASSKDGSEQYF
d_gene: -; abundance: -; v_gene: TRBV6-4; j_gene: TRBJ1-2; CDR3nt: TGTGCCAGCAGTGGGAGGCAGGGGAGTCTTGGCTACACCTTC; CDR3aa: CASSGRQGSLGYTF
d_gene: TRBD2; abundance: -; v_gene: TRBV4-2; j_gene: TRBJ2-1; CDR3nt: TGTGCCAGCAGCCAAGGGCTAGCGGGAGGGTTTTACAATGAGCAGTTCTTC; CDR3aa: CASSQGLAGGFYNEQFF
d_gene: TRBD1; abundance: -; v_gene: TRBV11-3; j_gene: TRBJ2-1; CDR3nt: TGTGCCAGCCAACGGGACAGGGGCAACAATGAGCAGTTCTTC; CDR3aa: CASQRDRGNNEQFF
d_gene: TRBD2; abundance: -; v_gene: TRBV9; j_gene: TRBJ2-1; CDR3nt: TGTGCCAGCAGCCCCCCCGGAGCGCAGCGGGGGTCCAATGAGCAGTTCTTC; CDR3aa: CASSPPGAQRGSNEQFF
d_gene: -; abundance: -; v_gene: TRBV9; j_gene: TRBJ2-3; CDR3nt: TGTGCCAGCAGTCGTGAGGGGGCTAGCGGTTCTTCTAGCACAGATACGCAGTATTTT; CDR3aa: CASSREGASGSSSTDTQYF
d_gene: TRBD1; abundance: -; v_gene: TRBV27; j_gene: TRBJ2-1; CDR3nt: TGTGCCAGCAAGGGACAGTACAATGAGCAGTTCTTC; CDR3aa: CASKGQYNEQFF
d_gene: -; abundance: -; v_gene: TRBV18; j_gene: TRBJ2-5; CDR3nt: TGTGCCAGCTCACGGACAAGTAACCAAGAGACCCAGTACTTC; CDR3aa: CASSRTSNQETQYF
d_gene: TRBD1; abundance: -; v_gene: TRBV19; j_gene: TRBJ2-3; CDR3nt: TGTGCCAGTAGTATAGATCCCAGGGGGCGTGCAGATACGCAGTATTTT; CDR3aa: CASSIDPRGRADTQYF
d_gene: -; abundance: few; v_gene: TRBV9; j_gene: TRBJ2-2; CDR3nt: TGTGCCAGCAGCGTAGTAGGGAACCCCGGGGAGCTGTTTTTT; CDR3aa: CASSVVGNPGELFF
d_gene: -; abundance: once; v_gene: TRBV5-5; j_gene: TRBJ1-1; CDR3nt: TGTGCCAGCAGCTCTCCGGGACGGGGGAGAACTGAAGCTTTCTTT; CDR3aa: CASSSPGRGRTEAFF
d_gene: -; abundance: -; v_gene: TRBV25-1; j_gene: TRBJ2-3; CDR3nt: TGTGCCAGCAGTGATGCTCGCGGGACAGATACGCAGTATTTT; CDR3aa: CASSDARGTDTQYF
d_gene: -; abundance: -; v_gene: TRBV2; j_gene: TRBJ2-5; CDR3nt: TGTGCCGGGGGAACCCACGGCCCCGGGGAGACCCAGTACTTC; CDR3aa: CAGGTHGPGETQYF
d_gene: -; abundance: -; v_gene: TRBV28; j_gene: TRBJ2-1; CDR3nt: TGTGCCAGCAGCCCCGGGGCTCGACCCGTAGGCAATGAGCAGTTCTTC; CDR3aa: CASSPGARPVGNEQFF
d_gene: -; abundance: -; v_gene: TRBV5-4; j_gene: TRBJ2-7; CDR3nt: TGTGCCAGCAGCTTGGGGACAGTCTACGAGCAGTACTTC; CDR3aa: CASSLGTVYEQYF